This T cell receptor (beta chain) is drawn from a study of blood T cell repertoires in COVID-19. Overall study context: In each case, the material was cDNA or gDNA derived from T cells, B-cell-depleted T cells, or PBMCs.

Original processing notes: The authors estimated nucleated cell counts from reference gene primer amplification. Profiling relied on immunoSEQ multiplex PCR, and the TCRdb table lists in-frame clones only, not all of them. V, J and clone size are taken as reported in that table, and D and trimming were inferred from the DNA itself. The table has some 21,000 clones, around nine tenths seen once. Germline CDR1 LGHDT, CDR2 YNNKEL (reference sequence). The CDR3 covers 15 residues. Trimming pared 4 bases from V and 3 bases from J, leaving 15 bases between. The gene calls are TRBV3-1 (or the pseudogene TRBV3-2) and TRBJ1-1, with a tentative D call TRBD1 (5 bases). Specimen: peripheral blood. The receptor was isolated from a man in his 70s with active COVID-19. Here the CDR3 reads CASSPRRGRDTEAFF. In nucleotides, the CDR3 is TGTGCCAGCAGCCCCCGGAGGGGAAGGGACACTGAAGCTTTCTTT.